A selection of T cell receptor beta chains follows, all from one sample in a study of early T cells in non-severe SARS-CoV-2 infection. TCRdb passed the 5' RACE reads through MiXCR, listing each CDR3 protein once. Here the sample spans some 80,000 distinct CDR3 sequences, around 13% being singletons. Material for sequencing was whole blood. All receptors derive from an adult who was a healthcare worker with PCR-confirmed SARS-CoV-2 infection or an uninfected control (not recorded which). CDR3s include the opening cysteine and the closing phenylalanine or tryptophan. A D gene is named only where the DNA matches it firmly. Size tells how often a clone was seen (once, few, many) or the class of an expanded clone, and some rows leave it out.

V gene	D gene	J gene	clone size	CDR3 protein	CDR3 DNA
TRBV5-1	.	TRBJ1-2	.	CASRLTGTYGYTF	TGCGCCAGCAGGCTGACAGGCACTTACGGCTACACCTTC
TRBV12-5	TRBD2	TRBJ2-7	many	CASDRGGGAYEQYF	TGTGCTAGTGACCGTGGGGGGGGAGCCTACGAGCAGTACTTC
TRBV20-1	.	TRBJ2-7	.	CSVSDFAYEQYF	TGCAGTGTCAGCGACTTTGCCTACGAGCAGTACTTC
TRBV11-2	TRBD2	TRBJ2-7	.	CASSRGTSATYEQYF	TGTGCCAGCAGCCGAGGGACTAGCGCCACCTACGAGCAGTACTTC
TRBV11-2	TRBD2	TRBJ2-2	many	CASSRLTSAGELFF	TGTGCCAGCAGCCGGCTCACTAGCGCCGGGGAGCTGTTTTTT
TRBV7-9	TRBD1	TRBJ1-2	many	CASSSDRGYGYTF	TGTGCCAGCAGCTCGGACAGGGGGTATGGCTACACCTTC
TRBV6-1	TRBD2	TRBJ2-3	many	CASSEGLGGGITDTQYF	TGTGCCAGCAGTGAAGGCCTTGGCGGGGGGATCACAGATACGCAGTATTTT
TRBV3-1	.	TRBJ2-1	few	CASARLGYNEQFF	TGTGCCAGCGCTCGATTGGGGTACAATGAGCAGTTCTTC
TRBV25-1	.	TRBJ1-2	few	CASSEDLAGYGYTF	TGTGCCAGCAGTGAAGACCTTGCTGGCTATGGCTACACCTTC
TRBV6-2/TRBV6-3	.	TRBJ2-1	few	CASSYDGGGAYNEQFF	TGTGCCAGCAGTTACGATGGCGGGGGCGCCTACAATGAGCAGTTCTTC
TRBV20-1	.	TRBJ1-1	.	CSAIGDGETNTEAFF	TGCAGTGCTATAGGGGACGGGGAAACGAACACTGAAGCTTTCTTT
TRBV27	.	TRBJ1-5	many	CASSLGPGWGPQHF	TGTGCCAGCAGTTTAGGGCCAGGGTGGGGGCCCCAGCATTTT
TRBV7-9	TRBD1	TRBJ1-5	.	CATTGTGRNQPQHF	TGTGCCACTACGGGGACAGGGAGAAATCAGCCCCAGCATTTT
TRBV19	.	TRBJ2-1	few	CASRKGRGTYNEQFF	TGTGCCAGTAGGAAGGGAAGGGGGACCTACAATGAGCAGTTCTTC
TRBV7-2	.	TRBJ1-1	many	CASSLYREMNTEAFF	TGTGCCAGCAGCCTATACAGGGAAATGAACACTGAAGCTTTCTTT
TRBV20-1	TRBD1	TRBJ1-1	many	CSAQRGTGNTEAFF	TGCAGTGCTCAAAGGGGGACAGGCAACACTGAAGCTTTCTTT
TRBV12-3/TRBV12-4	TRBD1	TRBJ1-1	few	CASSPYPSTGSDSEAFF	TGTGCCAGCAGTCCCTATCCCTCGACAGGGTCAGACTCGGAAGCTTTCTTT
TRBV20-1	.	TRBJ2-2	many	CSASRETGELFF	TGCAGTGCGTCGAGGGAGACCGGGGAGCTGTTTTTT
TRBV5-1	TRBD1	TRBJ2-7	many	CASSFTGAPHEQYF	TGCGCCAGCAGCTTTACAGGGGCGCCACACGAGCAGTACTTC
TRBV7-9	.	TRBJ1-1	.	CASSLDAGAFF	TGTGCCAGCAGCTTAGATGCCGGTGCTTTCTTT
TRBV10-3	TRBD1	TRBJ1-1	.	CAISEKGGGDAFF	TGTGCCATCAGTGAAAAAGGGGGCGGAGATGCTTTCTTT
TRBV20-1	.	TRBJ1-2	few	CSAYTEANYGYTF	TGCAGTGCCTACACGGAAGCTAACTATGGCTACACCTTC
TRBV4-3	TRBD1	TRBJ2-7	many	CASSQAGTGRYEQYF	TGCGCCAGCAGCCAGGCCGGGACAGGTCGGTACGAGCAGTACTTC
TRBV18	.	TRBJ1-6	many	CASSPEGKSLHF	TGTGCCAGCTCACCAGAGGGAAAATCCCTCCACTTT
TRBV29-1	.	TRBJ1-2	.	CSVEDPRQGAGYTF	TGCAGCGTTGAAGATCCTCGGCAGGGTGCCGGCTACACCTTC
TRBV5-1	TRBD2	TRBJ2-7	.	CASSLGLAGANRPYEQYF	TGCGCCAGCAGCTTGGGACTAGCGGGGGCCAATCGCCCCTACGAGCAGTACTTC
TRBV19	.	TRBJ1-5	many	CASRWDSNQPQHF	TGTGCCAGCCGGTGGGATAGCAATCAGCCCCAGCATTTT
TRBV28	TRBD2	TRBJ2-7	many	CASSSSGGSSYEQYF	TGTGCCAGCAGTTCCAGCGGGGGCAGCTCCTACGAGCAGTACTTC
TRBV4-3	TRBD1	TRBJ2-7	many	CASSQGRDRGAYEQYF	TGCGCCAGCAGCCAAGGGAGGGACAGGGGGGCCTACGAGCAGTACTTC
TRBV7-8	.	TRBJ1-2	many	CASSLDSNYGYTF	TGTGCCAGCAGCTTAGACAGTAACTATGGCTACACCTTC
TRBV6-1	TRBD1	TRBJ1-6	many	CASLRDRGLSPLHF	TGTGCCAGCCTCCGGGACAGGGGTCTTTCACCCCTCCACTTT
TRBV11-2	TRBD1	TRBJ2-3	many	CASSLTGGRDTQYF	TGTGCCAGCAGCTTGACAGGGGGCAGAGATACGCAGTATTTT
TRBV6-2/TRBV6-3	TRBD2	TRBJ2-1	many	CASSSIAGGLNEQFF	TGTGCCAGCAGCTCTATTGCGGGGGGCCTCAATGAGCAGTTCTTC
TRBV12-3/TRBV12-4	TRBD1	TRBJ1-5	.	CASGQGQVNQPQHF	TGTGCCAGCGGCCAAGGACAGGTCAATCAGCCCCAGCATTTT
TRBV5-1	TRBD1	TRBJ2-7	many	CASSPTGAYEQYF	TGCGCCAGCAGCCCGACAGGGGCCTACGAGCAGTACTTC
TRBV7-9	.	TRBJ2-1	few	CASSYIRGASYNEQFF	TGTGCCAGCAGCTACATAAGGGGGGCCTCCTACAATGAGCAGTTCTTC
TRBV7-2	TRBD1	TRBJ1-1	.	CASITGTGGSEAFF	TGTGCCAGCATCACCGGGACAGGGGGCTCAGAAGCTTTCTTT
TRBV9	.	TRBJ2-3	few	CASSAGTLLHTSTDTQYF	TGTGCCAGCAGCGCCGGGACCCTGCTCCACACTAGCACAGATACGCAGTATTTT
TRBV5-5	.	TRBJ2-5	.	CASSLRSRETQYF	TGTGCCAGCAGCCTTAGGAGCAGGGAGACCCAGTACTTC
TRBV3-1	.	TRBJ1-6	.	CASSPEPGGNSPLHF	TGTGCCAGCAGCCCGGAGCCGGGGGGCAATTCACCCCTCCACTTT
TRBV2	.	TRBJ2-7	many	CASSEMWADEQYF	TGTGCCAGCAGTGAAATGTGGGCAGACGAGCAGTACTTC
TRBV12-3/TRBV12-4	TRBD1	TRBJ1-2	many	CASTPTGAGGSFYGYTF	TGTGCCAGCACCCCCACCGGGGCAGGGGGAAGCTTCTATGGCTACACCTTC
TRBV11-3	TRBD1	TRBJ2-7	many	CASSPGQGPLHEQYF	TGTGCCAGCAGCCCGGGACAGGGGCCACTCCACGAGCAGTACTTC
TRBV19	.	TRBJ2-4	many	CASSIPGTKNIQYF	TGTGCCAGTAGTATTCCGGGAACCAAAAACATTCAGTACTTC
TRBV12-3/TRBV12-4	.	TRBJ1-3	.	CASSPQATENTIYF	TGTGCCAGCAGTCCCCAGGCGACTGAAAACACCATATATTTT
TRBV15	.	TRBJ2-1	many	CATSRPQHNEQFF	TGTGCCACCAGCAGACCTCAGCACAATGAGCAGTTCTTC
TRBV27	TRBD1	TRBJ1-2	.	CASSTTGTGGLLYGYTF	TGTGCCAGCAGTACTACCGGGACAGGCGGGCTTCTCTATGGCTACACCTTC
TRBV7-9	.	TRBJ2-3	many	CASSPLSAVVDTQYF	TGTGCCAGCAGCCCGTTATCGGCCGTAGTGGATACGCAGTATTTT
TRBV20-1	TRBD2	TRBJ2-5	.	CSAKTGGQQETQYF	TGCAGTGCGAAGACGGGGGGGCAGCAAGAGACCCAGTACTTC
TRBV6-2/TRBV6-3	.	TRBJ1-4	few	CASSYPIPATGATNEKLFF	TGTGCCAGCAGTTACCCCATCCCTGCGACAGGTGCAACTAATGAAAAACTGTTTTTT
TRBV2	.	TRBJ1-4	.	CASSRVDEKLFF	TGTGCCAGCAGCCGGGTGGATGAAAAACTGTTTTTT
TRBV18	TRBD1	TRBJ1-4	many	CASSAATGGFEKLFF	TGTGCCAGCTCAGCCGCGACAGGGGGTTTTGAAAAACTGTTTTTT
TRBV10-3	.	TRBJ1-5	many	CAIGAQNQPQHF	TGTGCCATCGGAGCCCAAAATCAGCCCCAGCATTTT
TRBV29-1	.	TRBJ2-3	few	CSVEDPKGRGADTQYF	TGCAGCGTTGAAGACCCGAAGGGAAGAGGCGCAGATACGCAGTATTTT
TRBV4-1	.	TRBJ1-1	many	CASSQDSGATEAFF	TGCGCCAGCAGCCAAGATTCAGGGGCCACTGAAGCTTTCTTT